A selection of T cell receptor beta chains follows, all from one sample in a study of blood T cell repertoires in COVID-19. Clones were sequenced by immunoSEQ multiplex PCR, and TCRdb holds only the in-frame ones, with some missing. The sample lists approximately 400,000 clones, about 90% occurring once. The sample taken for sequencing was PBMCs or T cells enriched from blood (not recorded which). These receptor sequences come from a man aged 25 to 40 who had recovered from COVID-19. Both conserved end residues are part of each CDR3. Fields, in order: D gene, V gene, J gene, clone size, CDR3 DNA, CDR3 protein. The D gene is left open where the match is weak. The listing skips clone size in some rows; elsewhere it reads once, few, many or a size class.

D: TRBD1; V: TRBV20-1; J: TRBJ1-2; size: NA; DNA: TGCAGTGCTCTCAGGGGGGATGGCTACACCTTC; CDR3: CSALRGDGYTF
D: NA; V: TRBV4-3; J: TRBJ1-1; size: once; DNA: TGCGCCAGCAGCCAAGATTCAGGGAACACTGAAGCTTTCTTT; CDR3: CASSQDSGNTEAFF
D: TRBD1; V: TRBV5-6; J: TRBJ2-2; size: NA; DNA: TGTGCCAGCAGGTTGGGACAGGGTATCGCCGGGGAGCTGTTTTTT; CDR3: CASRLGQGIAGELFF
D: NA; V: TRBV25-1; J: TRBJ2-2; size: NA; DNA: TGTGCCAGCAGTGAATCGTTAGGTGCGGCCGGGGAGCTGTTTTTT; CDR3: CASSESLGAAGELFF
D: NA; V: TRBV2; J: TRBJ1-6; size: NA; DNA: TGTGCCAGCAGTGGGGGGAGGATAATAGATTCACCCCTCCACTTT; CDR3: CASSGGRIIDSPLHF
D: TRBD1; V: TRBV6-2/TRBV6-3; J: TRBJ1-1; size: NA; DNA: TGTGCCAGCAGTTACTCGGCGGGACAGGGGAGGACTGAAGCTTTCTTT; CDR3: CASSYSAGQGRTEAFF
D: NA; V: TRBV6-1; J: TRBJ1-1; size: NA; DNA: TGTGCCAGCAGTGAACCCAGGGTTAACACTGAAGCTTTCTTT; CDR3: CASSEPRVNTEAFF
D: NA; V: TRBV27; J: TRBJ2-1; size: NA; DNA: TGTGCCAGCAGTTTAGACAGGAGCTCCTACAATGAGCAGTTCTTC; CDR3: CASSLDRSSYNEQFF
D: NA; V: TRBV27; J: TRBJ2-3; size: NA; DNA: TGTGCCAGCAGAACGAACAGGGAAAGCTCCAGTACGCAGTATTTT; CDR3: CASRTNRESSSTQYF
D: NA; V: TRBV14; J: TRBJ1-3; size: NA; DNA: TGTGCCAGCAGCCAAGACAGGGGTGGAAACACCATATATTTT; CDR3: CASSQDRGGNTIYF
D: NA; V: TRBV6-5; J: TRBJ2-5; size: NA; DNA: TGTGCCAGCAGTTACTCCCCTAGAATGGAGACCCAGTACTTC; CDR3: CASSYSPRMETQYF
D: TRBD1; V: TRBV6-5; J: TRBJ1-2; size: NA; DNA: TGTGCCAGCAGTTACGGTCGGCAGGGGGGAGGCTACACCTTC; CDR3: CASSYGRQGGGYTF
D: TRBD1; V: TRBV6-6; J: TRBJ1-1; size: NA; DNA: TGTGCCAGCAGTCTACAGGGGCTTGGGAACACTGAAGCTTTCTTT; CDR3: CASSLQGLGNTEAFF
D: TRBD1; V: TRBV5-1; J: TRBJ1-2; size: NA; DNA: TGCGCCAGCAGCCCGGGACAGGGGCATGGCTACACCTTC; CDR3: CASSPGQGHGYTF
D: TRBD1; V: TRBV7-2; J: TRBJ1-6; size: NA; DNA: TGTGCCAGCAGCTCGACAGGGAACAATTCACCCCTCCACTTT; CDR3: CASSSTGNNSPLHF
D: TRBD2; V: TRBV2; J: TRBJ2-7; size: NA; DNA: TGTGCCAGCAGTGAAGCGCTTCGTGGGCTAGCGGGGAAGTACGAGCAGTACTTC; CDR3: CASSEALRGLAGKYEQYF
D: NA; V: TRBV6-2/TRBV6-3; J: TRBJ2-7; size: NA; DNA: TGTGCCAGCAGCTCGACAGTACCCACGGGACTCCAATACTTC; CDR3: CASSSTVPTGLQYF
D: NA; V: TRBV3-1/TRBV3-2; J: TRBJ2-7; size: NA; DNA: TGTGCCAGCAGCCTCACGGTGGGCAACATTGACTCCTACGAGCAGTACTTC; CDR3: CASSLTVGNIDSYEQYF
D: NA; V: TRBV19; J: TRBJ1-1; size: NA; DNA: TGTGCCAGTAGTGGGGGGTTCTCGAACACTGAAGCTTTCTTT; CDR3: CASSGGFSNTEAFF
D: NA; V: TRBV4-1; J: TRBJ1-2; size: NA; DNA: TGCGCCAGCAGCCAAGACCACTCAGGGGTTCGGTATGGCTACACCTTC; CDR3: CASSQDHSGVRYGYTF
D: TRBD1; V: TRBV5-8; J: TRBJ1-2; size: NA; DNA: TGTGCCAGCAGCCCTGGGACAGGCTTCTATGGCTACACCTTC; CDR3: CASSPGTGFYGYTF
D: TRBD2; V: TRBV2; J: TRBJ2-3; size: NA; DNA: TGTGCCAGCAGGGAGGGACTAGCGGCTAGCACAGATACGCAGTATTTT; CDR3: CASREGLAASTDTQYF
D: TRBD1; V: TRBV4-2; J: TRBJ1-4; size: NA; DNA: TGTGCCAGCAGCCACCCAGGGGGCGATAATGAAAAACTGTTTTTT; CDR3: CASSHPGGDNEKLFF
D: TRBD1; V: TRBV2; J: TRBJ2-7; size: NA; DNA: TGTGCCAGCAGTTTGAACCGAGACAGGGGGCTCTACGAGCAGTACTTC; CDR3: CASSLNRDRGLYEQYF
D: TRBD1; V: TRBV27; J: TRBJ1-6; size: NA; DNA: TGTGCCAGCAGTGGGGACAGGGGAGAATCACCCCTCCACTTT; CDR3: CASSGDRGESPLHF
D: NA; V: TRBV18; J: TRBJ1-1; size: NA; DNA: TGTGCCAGCTCACCCGAGGTTGAAGCTTTCTTT; CDR3: CASSPEVEAFF
D: NA; V: TRBV28; J: TRBJ2-7; size: once; DNA: TGTGCCAGCAGTTCTTTAAATTACGAGCAGTACTTC; CDR3: CASSSLNYEQYF
D: TRBD1; V: TRBV30; J: TRBJ1-2; size: NA; DNA: TGTGCCTGGATCCGGGGACAGGGATGGTCCCCTATTAACTATGGCTACACCTTC; CDR3: CAWIRGQGWSPINYGYTF
D: TRBD1; V: TRBV30; J: TRBJ1-6; size: NA; DNA: TGTGCCTGGCAGGGACAGGGGTTGAGCTCCTATAATTCACCCCTCCACTTT; CDR3: CAWQGQGLSSYNSPLHF
D: NA; V: TRBV27; J: TRBJ1-5; size: NA; DNA: TGTGCCAGCAGAGGGGCTAGCAATCAGCCCCAGCATTTT; CDR3: CASRGASNQPQHF
D: TRBD1; V: TRBV30; J: TRBJ2-7; size: NA; DNA: TGTGCCTGGAGTGGGGGCGGTGCGAGACAGGGGACCTACGAGCAGTACTTC; CDR3: CAWSGGGARQGTYEQYF
D: TRBD2; V: TRBV3-1/TRBV3-2; J: TRBJ2-1; size: NA; DNA: TGTGCCAGCAGCAGGACTAGCGGGGGGGCGGTGATTGAGCAGTTCTTC; CDR3: CASSRTSGGAVIEQFF
D: TRBD1; V: TRBV19; J: TRBJ1-1; size: NA; DNA: TGTGCCAGTAGTACCCCAGGAGACAGGGGGCGAACTGAAGCTTTCTTT; CDR3: CASSTPGDRGRTEAFF
D: NA; V: TRBV4-1; J: TRBJ2-1; size: NA; DNA: TGCGCCAGCAGCCAAGATCCAGGGAACGAGCAGTTCTTC; CDR3: CASSQDPGNEQFF
D: TRBD1; V: TRBV6-2/TRBV6-3; J: TRBJ2-1; size: once; DNA: TGTGCCAGCAGTTACCCAACAGGGGGCTTCTACAATGAGCAGTTCTTC; CDR3: CASSYPTGGFYNEQFF
D: TRBD1; V: TRBV9; J: TRBJ1-1; size: NA; DNA: TGTGCCAGCAGCCCCGGACAGGGGAACACTGAAGCTTTCTTT; CDR3: CASSPGQGNTEAFF
D: NA; V: TRBV7-2; J: TRBJ2-1; size: NA; DNA: TGTGCCAGCAGCTTAGCGCTAGACAATGAGCAGTTCTTC; CDR3: CASSLALDNEQFF
D: NA; V: TRBV11-2; J: TRBJ2-3; size: once; DNA: TGTGCCAGCAGCTTGAGCGTTCTTAGTGATACGCAGTATTTT; CDR3: CASSLSVLSDTQYF
D: NA; V: TRBV4-2; J: TRBJ2-7; size: NA; DNA: TGTGCCAGTACCGCCGGGGTAGCGAGTTCCTACGAGCAGTACTTC; CDR3: CASTAGVASSYEQYF
D: NA; V: TRBV30; J: TRBJ1-1; size: NA; DNA: TGTGCCCGGACCGGGGGTAGCACTGAAGCTTTCTTT; CDR3: CARTGGSTEAFF
D: NA; V: TRBV15; J: TRBJ1-3; size: NA; DNA: TGTGCCACCAGCAGAACGGGACACGCTGGAAACACCATATATTTT; CDR3: CATSRTGHAGNTIYF
D: NA; V: TRBV11-2; J: TRBJ2-5; size: NA; DNA: TGTGCCAGCAGCTTAGAAGGAGGACAGCAAGAGACCCAGTACTTC; CDR3: CASSLEGGQQETQYF
D: TRBD1; V: TRBV5-1; J: TRBJ1-4; size: NA; DNA: TGCGCCAGCAGTTCGGGACAGGGGCTCCCTAATGAAAAACTGTTTTTT; CDR3: CASSSGQGLPNEKLFF
D: NA; V: TRBV19; J: TRBJ1-3; size: NA; DNA: TGTGCCAGTAGTATCGGGACACGCTTTGGTGGAAACACCATATATTTT; CDR3: CASSIGTRFGGNTIYF
D: TRBD1; V: TRBV7-3; J: TRBJ2-1; size: NA; DNA: TGTGCCAGCAGCTGGGGGACAGGGGGTGAGCAGTTCTTC; CDR3: CASSWGTGGEQFF